This T cell receptor (beta chain) was recorded in a study of tumor-infiltrating lymphocytes in localized non-small cell lung cancer. Measured with immunoSEQ multiplex PCR; TCRdb has only the in-frame clones, and not every one. The sample yields about 12,000 clones, around 85% seen once. CDR1 is KGHSH, CDR2 LQKENI, per germline. V lost 6 bases and J lost 5; bases outside the gene matches: 5. CDR3 length equals 14 residues. In the case of this clone: This sample includes further DNA sequences coding for the same CDR3.

The sequence was obtained from a human donor with non-small cell lung cancer. Sequenced sample: uninvolved lung tissue not adjacent to the tumor. J is TRBJ1-1 and V is TRBV18; 11 positions agree with TRBD1. CDR3 protein: CASSRTGGGTEAFF. The CDR3, as DNA: TGTGCCAGCTCGCGGACAGGGGGCGGGACTGAAGCTTTCTTT.